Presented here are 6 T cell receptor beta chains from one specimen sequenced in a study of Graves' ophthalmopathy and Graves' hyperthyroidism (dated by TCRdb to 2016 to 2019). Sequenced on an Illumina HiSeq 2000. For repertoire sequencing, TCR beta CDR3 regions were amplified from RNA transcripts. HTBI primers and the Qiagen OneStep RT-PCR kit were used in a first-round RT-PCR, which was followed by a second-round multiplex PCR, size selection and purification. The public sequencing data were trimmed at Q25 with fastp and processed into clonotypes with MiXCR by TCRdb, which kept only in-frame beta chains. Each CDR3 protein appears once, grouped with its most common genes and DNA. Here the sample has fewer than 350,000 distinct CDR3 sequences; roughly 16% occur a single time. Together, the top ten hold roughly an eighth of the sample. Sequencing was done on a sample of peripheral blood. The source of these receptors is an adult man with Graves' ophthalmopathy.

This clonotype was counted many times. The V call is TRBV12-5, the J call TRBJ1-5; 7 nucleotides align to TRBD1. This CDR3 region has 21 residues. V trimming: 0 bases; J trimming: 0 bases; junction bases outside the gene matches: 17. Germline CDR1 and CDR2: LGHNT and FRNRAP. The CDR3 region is CASGLVPPHAGGGVSNQPQHF. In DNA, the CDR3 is TGTGCTAGTGGTTTGGTCCCACCCCACGCAGGGGGAGGGGTTAGCAATCAGCCCCAGCATTTT.

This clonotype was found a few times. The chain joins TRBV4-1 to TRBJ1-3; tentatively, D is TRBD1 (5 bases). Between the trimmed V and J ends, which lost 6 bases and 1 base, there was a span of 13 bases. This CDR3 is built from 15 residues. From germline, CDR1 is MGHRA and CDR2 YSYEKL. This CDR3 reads CASRPDRGSGNTIYF. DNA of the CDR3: TGCGCCAGCAGGCCGGACCGGGGGTCTGGAAACACCATATATTTT.

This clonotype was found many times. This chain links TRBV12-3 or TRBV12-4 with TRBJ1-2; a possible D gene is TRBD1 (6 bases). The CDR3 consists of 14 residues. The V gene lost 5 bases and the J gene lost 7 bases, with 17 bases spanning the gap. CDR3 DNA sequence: TGTGCCAGCAGTCCCACGGGGGCTGGTGGTGGCTACACCTTC. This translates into CASSPTGAGGGYTF.

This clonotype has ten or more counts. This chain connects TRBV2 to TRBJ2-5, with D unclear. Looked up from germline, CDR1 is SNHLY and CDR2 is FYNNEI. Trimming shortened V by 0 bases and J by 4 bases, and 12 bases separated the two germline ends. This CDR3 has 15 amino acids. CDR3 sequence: CASSEALRAPETQYF. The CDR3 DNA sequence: TGTGCCAGCAGTGAAGCGCTTCGAGCGCCAGAGACCCAGTACTTC. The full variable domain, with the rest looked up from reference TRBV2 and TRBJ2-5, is EPEVTQTPSHQVTQMGQEVILRCVPISNHLYFYWYRQILGQKVEFLVSFYNNEISEKSEIFDDQFSVERPDGSNFTLKIRSTKLEDSAMYFCASSEALRAPETQYFGPGTRLLVL.

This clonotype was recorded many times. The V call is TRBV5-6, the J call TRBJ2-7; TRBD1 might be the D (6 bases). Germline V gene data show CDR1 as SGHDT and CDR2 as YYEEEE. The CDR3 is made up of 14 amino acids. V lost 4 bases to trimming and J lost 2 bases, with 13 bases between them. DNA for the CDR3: TGTGCCAGCAGCAGGACAGCAAACACCTACGAGCAGTACTTC. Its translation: CASSRTANTYEQYF.

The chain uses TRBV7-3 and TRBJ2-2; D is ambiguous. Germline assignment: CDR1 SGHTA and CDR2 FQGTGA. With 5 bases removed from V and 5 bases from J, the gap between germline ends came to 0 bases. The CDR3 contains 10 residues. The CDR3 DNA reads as TGTGCCAGCAGCACCGGGGAGCTGTTTTTT. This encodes CASSTGELFF.